The next 27 T cell receptor beta chains were all read from a single sample in a study of regulatory T cells in long-lasting Graves disease. Time point meaning: persistent/refractory GD, antithyroid drugs over 5 years with positive TRAb. Making the TCR library involved RNA that had been extracted from PBMCs. For TCR beta, libraries came from iRepertoire HTBI primers and Arm-PCR of CDR3 regions. TCRdb re-called the multiplex PCR reads with MiXCR, one entry per CDR3 protein. The sample carries hundreds of thousands of distinct CDR3 sequences, roughly 20% recorded once. The sample here was peripheral blood mononuclear cells (PBMCs), taken when the disease was refractory, from a patient treated with antithyroid drugs. The receptors here all came from a female donor with Graves disease.

This chain links TRBV6-5 with TRBJ2-7; 12 positions match TRBD2. J was trimmed by 9 bases and V by 4 bases; bases with no gene match: 10. The germline V gene encodes CDR1 MNHEY and CDR2 SVGAGI. The CDR3 is 15 residues long. The CDR3 DNA reads TGTGCCAGCAGTTCCCGACTAGCGGGAGTAAATCGGCAGTACTTC. This translates into CASSSRLAGVNRQYF.

This clonotype has just a few counts. J is TRBJ2-4 and V is TRBV2, with D perhaps TRBD2 (6 bases). Trimming left V 0 bases short and J 5 bases short, with 8 bases between. CDR3 length: 14 amino acids. Germline CDR1 SNHLY, CDR2 FYNNEI. CDR3 bases: TGTGCCAGCAGTGAAGCGCGGGACCAAAACATTCAGTACTTC. It encodes CASSEARDQNIQYF.

There are many counts of this clonotype. The J gene is TRBJ1-2, the V gene TRBV11-2, with D possibly matching TRBD1 (6 bases). The germline V gene encodes CDR1 SGHAT and CDR2 FQNNGV. CDR3 length: 14 amino acids. The V and J ends lost 3 bases and 6 bases respectively, with 14 bases between them. In DNA form, the CDR3 reads TGTGCCAGCAGCTTTACAGGGAGCCGTCATGGCTACACCTTC. It yields the protein CASSFTGSRHGYTF. The full variable domain, its missing parts supplied by reference TRBV11-2 and TRBJ1-2, is EAGVAQSPRYKIIEKRQSVAFWCNPISGHATLYWYQQILGQGPKLLIQFQNNGVVDDSQLPKDRFSAERLKGVDSTLKIQPAKLEDSAVYLCASSFTGSRHGYTFGSGTRLTVV.

This chain joins TRBV6-1 and TRBJ2-1; D call uncertain. The V gene's germline CDR1 is MNHNS and CDR2 SASEGT. Trimming shortened V by 1 base and J by 6 bases, and 13 bases separated the two germline ends. The CDR3 length is 15 residues. This CDR3 reads CASSEGTAFSNEQFF. CDR3 DNA: TGTGCCAGCAGTGAAGGTACAGCTTTTAGCAATGAGCAGTTCTTC.

This clonotype was recorded at least ten times. The chain joins TRBV28 to TRBJ2-7; no reliable D call. The CDR3 contains 14 residues. Germline lookup yields CDR1 MDHEN and CDR2 SYDVKM. Deletions cut 7 bases from V and 1 base from J, with 14 bases between. CDR3 sequence: CASTPVWGSYEQYF. Here the CDR3 DNA reads TGTGCCAGCACCCCCGTCTGGGGTTCCTACGAGCAGTACTTC.

The table lists this clonotype with many counts. The V and J genes are TRBV7-9 and TRBJ1-4; no reliable D call. The CDR3 totals 13 residues. V lost 5 bases, J lost 7 bases, and 11 bases lay in between. From germline, CDR1 is SEHNR and CDR2 FQNEAQ (reference sequence). CDR3 amino acids: CASSVSFLEKLFF. The CDR3 DNA reads as TGTGCCAGCAGCGTCAGCTTCCTTGAAAAACTGTTTTTT.

Ten or more counts support this clonotype. This chain joins TRBV7-8 and TRBJ2-4; D is possibly TRBD1 or TRBD2 (5 bases each). The CDR3 runs 16 residues. With 3 bases removed from V and 7 bases from J, the gap between germline ends came to 19 bases. Germline V gives CDR1 SGHVS, CDR2 FQNEAQ. CDR3 bases: TGTGCCAGCAGCTTCCGGGTCCTAGGGGAGAGGAACATTCAGTACTTC. Protein product: CASSFRVLGERNIQYF.

Remarks on this clonotype: A much larger clone differs from this one at a single base, so this may be a read error. The V gene is TRBV6-1, the J gene TRBJ2-7; D is uncertain. The CDR3 spans 14 residues. Trimming shortened V by 5 bases and J by 0 bases, and 11 bases separated the two germline ends. The germline CDR1 and CDR2 sequences are MNHNS and SASEGT. The CDR3 DNA sequence: TGTGCCAGCAGTCGTGGACGGAGCTCCTACGAGCAGTACTTC. Amino acids: CASSRGRSSYEQYF.

The rearrangement links TRBV6-2 or TRBV6-3 to TRBJ2-1, with D unclear. Germline values: CDR1 MNHEY, CDR2 SVGEGT. With 0 bases removed from V and 3 bases from J, the gap between germline ends came to 15 bases. The CDR3 spans 17 residues. This CDR3 reads CASSYSIRDWRYNEQFF. CDR3 nucleotide sequence: TGTGCCAGCAGTTACTCGATCCGCGACTGGCGCTACAATGAGCAGTTCTTC.

In this sample, this clonotype turned up a few times. The chain combines TRBV4-3 with TRBJ2-2; D unresolved. The CDR3 consists of 14 residues. CDR1 is LGHNA and CDR2 is YSLEER in the germline V gene. V lost 5 bases and J lost 0, with 7 bases in between. The DNA of the CDR3 is TGCGCCAGCAGCGGGCAGTCGAACACCGGGGAGCTGTTTTTT. This translates into CASSGQSNTGELFF.

About this clonotype itself: A much larger clone sits a single nucleotide away, making a read error possible. V and J are TRBV27 and TRBJ1-6; D might be TRBD1 (6 bases). V lost 4 bases and J 6 bases, leaving 19 bases between the germline ends. The CDR3 runs to 17 residues. Germline V gives CDR1 MNHEY, CDR2 SMNVEV (reference sequence). CDR3 DNA: TGTGCCAGCAGTTCCACCCGGTACAGGGTGTCTAATTCACCCCTCCACTTT. Protein: CASSSTRYRVSNSPLHF.

The chain employs TRBV2 and TRBJ2-3, with D perhaps matching TRBD1 (6 bases). The CDR3 runs to 16 residues. V lost 2 bases, J lost 2 bases, and 14 bases lay in between. CDR1 is SNHLY and CDR2 is FYNNEI in the germline V gene. The CDR3 DNA is TGTGCCAGCAGTGAAACTTTACAGGGTGCCACAGATACGCAGTATTTT. It specifies CASSETLQGATDTQYF.

With regard to this clonotype: A much larger clone lies one base from this, so it may be a read error. The V call is TRBV2, the J call TRBJ1-1, with 10 nucleotides matching TRBD1. V lost 10 bases to trimming and J lost 5 bases; unmatched junction nucleotides: 7. The CDR3 has 13 residues. CDR1 and CDR2 (germline): SNHLY, FYNNEI. Here the CDR3 reads CAITPDRGTEAFF. The DNA for the CDR3 is TGTGCCATCACCCCGGACAGGGGGACTGAAGCTTTCTTT. Supplemented by reference TRBV2 and TRBJ1-1, the full variable domain reads EPEVTQTPSHQVTQMGQEVILRCVPISNHLYFYWYRQILGQKVEFLVSFYNNEISEKSEIFDDQFSVERPDGSNFTLKIRSTKLEDSAMYFCAITPDRGTEAFFGQGTRLTVV.

This clonotype was recorded many times. The J gene is TRBJ1-2, the V gene TRBV7-8, with D hard to call. This CDR3 has 12 amino acids. Germline CDR1 and CDR2: SGHVS and FQNEAQ. Trimming pared 3 bases from V and 6 bases from J, leaving 8 bases between. CDR3 bases: TGTGCCAGCAGCTTTCAAGGTGATGGCTACACCTTC. Its protein product is CASSFQGDGYTF.

This clonotype was detected only a few times. The genes are TRBV5-1 and TRBJ2-7; weak D call: TRBD2 (6 bases). This CDR3 is 15 amino acids long. Germline CDR1 is SGHRS and CDR2 is YFSETQ. Trimming removed 2 bases at V and 0 bases at J, with 12 bases between. Here the CDR3 reads CASSFRGASSYEQYF. The CDR3 nucleotides read TGCGCCAGCAGCTTTCGCGGGGCGAGCTCCTACGAGCAGTACTTC.

In its sample, this clonotype was seen once. The likely explanation is a read error, given a far larger clone one base away. The chain recombines TRBV7-2 with TRBJ2-5, with 9 nucleotides matching TRBD2. The CDR3 has 16 amino acids. The germline V gene has CDR1 SGHTA and CDR2 FQGNSA. The CDR3 DNA reads TGTGCCAGCAGCATTCGTAGCGGGAGATTTGGAGAGACCCGGTACTTC. Translation gives CASSIRSGRFGETRYF.

This clonotype was recorded many times. V is TRBV2 and J is TRBJ2-7, with D hard to call. Per the germline V gene, CDR1 is SNHLY and CDR2 is FYNNEI. CDR3 length: 11 residues. V lost 5 bases to trimming and J lost 4 bases, with 6 bases between them. CDR3 amino acids: CASSQTYEQYF. The CDR3 DNA sequence: TGTGCCAGCAGTCAAACGTACGAGCAGTACTTC.

This clonotype was recorded many times. J is TRBJ1-1 and V is TRBV9, with 9 positions matching TRBD1. Per the germline V gene, CDR1 is SGDLS and CDR2 is YYNGEE. The CDR3 has 14 residues. Germline trimming cut 3 bases from V and 5 bases from J; bases unmatched to any gene: 5. The CDR3 nucleotides are TGTGCCAGCAGCGCGGGACAGGGCTCGACTGAAGCTTTCTTT. Translation gives CASSAGQGSTEAFF.

This clonotype has at least ten counts. The J gene is TRBJ1-6, the V gene TRBV12-3 or TRBV12-4, with D perhaps TRBD1 (6 bases). With 5 bases removed from V and 10 bases from J, the gap between germline ends came to 18 bases. The CDR3 totals 15 residues. CDR3 nucleotides: TGTGCCAGCAGTCCCTCGGGGGGGCCCCTATCACCCCTCCACTTT. It specifies CASSPSGGPLSPLHF.

The V gene is TRBV7-9, the J gene TRBJ2-5, with 13 bases identical to TRBD2. The CDR3 is made up of 16 amino acids. CDR1 is SEHNR and CDR2 is FQNEAQ in the germline V gene (reference sequence). The trim removed 1 base at V and 4 bases at J, leaving 3 bases unmatched. As DNA, the CDR3 is TGTGCCAGCAGCTTAGGCGGACTAGCGGGAGTAGAGACCCAGTACTTC. Encoded protein: CASSLGGLAGVETQYF.

Notes on this clonotype: This may come from a read error, since a much larger clone is one base off. No conserved phenylalanine or tryptophan ends this CDR3, so it is likely a read error. This sequence joins TRBV28 and TRBJ1-2; no clear D gene. V shed 3 bases and J shed 6 bases, with 8 bases lying between them. Looked up from germline, CDR1 is MDHEN and CDR2 is SYDVKM. The CDR3 is 12 residues long. The CDR3 loop reads CASSLDLNGYTL. For the CDR3, the DNA is TGTGCCAGCAGTTTGGACCTTAATGGCTACACCCTC.

V gene TRBV7-2 combines with J gene TRBJ2-7; TRBD1 or TRBD2 may be the D gene (6 bases each). The CDR3 loop spans 12 amino acids. Trimming left V 4 bases short and J 7 bases short, with 11 bases between. Germline V gene sequence: CDR1 SGHTA, CDR2 FQGNSA. CDR3 protein: CASSSGAPEQYF. CDR3 DNA: TGTGCCAGCAGCTCGGGGGCCCCGGAGCAGTACTTC.

This clonotype has a count of ten or more. The CDR3 nucleotides read TGTGCCAGCAGTTACGGCGGATACTACGAGCAGTACTTC. This sequence encodes CASSYGGYYEQYF. The V and J genes are TRBV6-2 or TRBV6-3 and TRBJ2-7, with D unclear. V lost 2 bases and J 3 bases, leaving 8 bases between the germline ends. CDR1 and CDR2 (germline): MNHEY, SVGEGT. The CDR3 has 13 residues.

Only a few counts were recorded for this clonotype. The chain employs TRBV4-3 and TRBJ1-2; D remains ambiguous. CDR3 length: 15 residues. V was pared by 0 bases and J by 2 bases, with 10 bases between. CDR1 is LGHNA and CDR2 is YSLEER in the germline V gene. DNA of the CDR3: TGCGCCAGCAGCCAAGATCCCTACGGCAACTATGGCTACACCTTC. It translates to CASSQDPYGNYGYTF.

This clonotype was found a few times. The chain combines TRBV28 with TRBJ2-3, with 14 bases that match TRBD2. CDR1 and CDR2 (germline): MDHEN, SYDVKM. Losses at the gene ends were 4 bases for V and 5 bases for J; bases not matched to a gene: 11. The CDR3 runs to 18 residues. This CDR3 is CASSSTGTSGRIVDTQYF. CDR3 DNA sequence: TGTGCCAGCAGTTCGACCGGGACTAGCGGGAGAATAGTAGATACGCAGTATTTT.

This clonotype was recorded at least ten times. V and J are TRBV7-9 and TRBJ2-5; no reliable D call. This CDR3 contains 13 residues. Germline loops: CDR1 SEHNR, CDR2 FQNEAQ (reference sequence). The V gene lost 0 bases and the J gene lost 4 bases, with 6 bases spanning the gap. The CDR3 DNA reads TGTGCCAGCAGCTTAGCGGGAATAGAGACCCAGTACTTC. It yields the protein CASSLAGIETQYF.

This clonotype was seen only a few times. The chain links TRBV28 to TRBJ2-2; 14 nucleotides align to TRBD2. With V trimmed by 5 bases and J by 4 bases, 15 bases remained unmatched. The germline V gene has CDR1 MDHEN and CDR2 SYDVKM. This CDR3 contains 20 residues. The CDR3 DNA follows: TGTGCCAGCAGTACCCTCAGGGGGACTAGCGGGAGCCCGAGCACCGGGGAGCTGTTTTTT. Translating it yields CASSTLRGTSGSPSTGELFF.